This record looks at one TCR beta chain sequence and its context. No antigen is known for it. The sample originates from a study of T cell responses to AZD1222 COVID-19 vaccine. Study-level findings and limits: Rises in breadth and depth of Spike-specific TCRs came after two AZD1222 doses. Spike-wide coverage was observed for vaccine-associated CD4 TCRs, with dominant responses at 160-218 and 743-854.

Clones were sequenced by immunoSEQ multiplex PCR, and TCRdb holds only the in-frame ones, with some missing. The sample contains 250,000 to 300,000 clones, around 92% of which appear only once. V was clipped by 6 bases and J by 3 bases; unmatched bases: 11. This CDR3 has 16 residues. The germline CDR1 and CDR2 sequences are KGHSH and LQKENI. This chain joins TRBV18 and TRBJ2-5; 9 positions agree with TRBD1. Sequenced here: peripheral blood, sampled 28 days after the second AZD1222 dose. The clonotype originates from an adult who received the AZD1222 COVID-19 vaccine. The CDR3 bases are TGTGCCAGCTCCACAGGACAGGGGAGGGAGAAAGAGACCCAGTACTTC. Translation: CASSTGQGREKETQYF.